This TCR beta chain came from a study of cytomegalovirus exposure and HLA in healthy donors. The count of this clone is one. Researchers ran the PCR with 60 Vbeta and 13 Jbeta primers. The table came from immunoSEQ multiplex PCR; TCRdb's copy has only in-frame clones and leaves some out. The data contain tens of thousands of clones, 65% to 85% of them seen just once; the ten biggest clones take up roughly 2.5%. With 7 bases clipped from V and 5 bases from J, the junction kept 9 bases outside the gene matches. The CDR3 covers 15 residues. Germline CDR1 reads LNHDA; CDR2 reads SQIVND (reference sequence).

The specimen sequenced was PBMCs. The TCR was taken from a man under 40 in good health and CMV-seronegative. The chain links TRBV19 to TRBJ2-3, with 10 bases fitting TRBD1. The CDR3: CASTGQGVVGDTQYF. DNA of the CDR3: TGTGCCAGTACCGGACAGGGGGTCGTTGGAGATACGCAGTATTTT.